These 2 T cell receptor beta chains were all obtained from the same sample, sequenced in a study of blood T cell repertoires in COVID-19. The assay was immunoSEQ multiplex PCR, and TCRdb's table has in-frame clones only and misses some. In the table there are about 360,000 clones, 86% of which are singletons. The sequencing input was peripheral blood. The receptors were sampled from an older woman with COVID-19, enrolled during active disease.

This sequence joins TRBV5-1 and TRBJ1-1; 9 bases line up with TRBD1. The germline V gene encodes CDR1 SGHRS and CDR2 YFSETQ. V lost 4 bases, J lost 1 base, and 5 bases stayed unmatched. The CDR3 extends over 15 amino acids. CDR3 amino acids: CASSASDRGNTEAFF. CDR3 nucleotides: TGCGCCAGCAGCGCCTCGGACAGGGGGAACACTGAAGCTTTCTTT. The entire variable domain, with the rest obtained from reference TRBV5-1 and TRBJ1-1, is as follows: KAGVTQTPRYLIKTRGQQVTLSCSPISGHRSVSWYQQTPGQGLQFLFEYFSETQRNKGNFPGRFSGRQFSNSRSEMNVSTLELGDSALYLCASSASDRGNTEAFFGQGTRLTVV.

On this clone: The junction departs from the called germline gene at one end, perhaps through a read error. This chain links TRBV3-1 (or the pseudogene TRBV3-2) with TRBJ2-7; 12 nucleotides line up with TRBD2. This CDR3 has 13 amino acids. Germline V CDR1 and CDR2: LGHDT, YNNKEL (reference sequence). CDR3 amino acids: CASSPSTSGGLGF. The CDR3 nucleotides read TGTGCCAGCAGCCCCTCGACTAGCGGGGGACTCGGGTTC.